This TCR beta chain was identified during a study of blood T cell repertoires in COVID-19. Clones were sequenced by immunoSEQ multiplex PCR, and TCRdb holds only the in-frame ones, with some missing. This table holds some 170,000 clones, about 81% found once. CDR3 length equals 14 residues. Germline values: CDR1 SGHAT, CDR2 FQNNGV. The V gene end was trimmed by 5 bases and the J gene end by 5 bases; junction bases not matched to a gene: 3. What was sequenced was peripheral blood. The receptor's source is a woman between 65 and 79 years old with acute or convalescent COVID-19. The chain has TRBV11-2 and TRBJ2-2, with 9 nucleotides matching TRBD2. CDR3 region: CASSKGLATGELFF. CDR3 DNA sequence: TGTGCCAGCAGCAAGGGACTAGCAACCGGGGAGCTGTTTTTT. Looking up the rest from reference TRBV11-2 and TRBJ2-2 gives the full variable domain: EAGVAQSPRYKIIEKRQSVAFWCNPISGHATLYWYQQILGQGPKLLIQFQNNGVVDDSQLPKDRFSAERLKGVDSTLKIQPAKLEDSAVYLCASSKGLATGELFFGEGSRLTVL.